This passage covers 26 T cell receptor beta chains from one sample sequenced in a study of cytomegalovirus exposure and HLA in healthy donors. 13 Jbeta primers and 60 Vbeta primers were used for the PCR. Measured with immunoSEQ multiplex PCR; TCRdb has only the in-frame clones, and not every one. The sample includes 75,000 to 100,000 clones, just over 70% seen only once; the top ten take just over 8%. The sequencing sample was made of PBMCs. The receptors derive from a man aged 55 to 69 in good health and CMV-seronegative.

The rearrangement links TRBV5-6 to TRBJ2-1; 7 positions match TRBD1. Trimming removed 4 bases from V and 2 bases from J; junction bases left unmatched: 6. The CDR3 runs to 15 residues. Germline lookup yields CDR1 SGHDT and CDR2 YYEEEE. The CDR3 loop reads CASSDPGQPYNEQFF. The CDR3 DNA follows: TGTGCCAGCAGCGATCCGGGACAGCCCTACAATGAGCAGTTCTTC.

J is TRBJ2-3 and V is TRBV27; 12 bases map to TRBD2. Trimming at V came to 1 base and at J to 9 bases, leaving 14 bases not matched to a gene. The CDR3 sequence is 18 residues long. Germline assignment: CDR1 MNHEY and CDR2 SMNVEV (reference sequence). Written as DNA, the CDR3 is TGTGCCAGCAGTTTATTTCCGAAGCGACTAGCGGGAGCAGTGACGCAGTATTTT. Its translation: CASSLFPKRLAGAVTQYF.

The chain combines TRBV2 with TRBJ2-5, with D maybe TRBD1 (5 bases). Germline lookup yields CDR1 SNHLY and CDR2 FYNNEI. The CDR3 is 13 amino acids. Trimming removed 3 bases from V and 10 bases from J, with 15 bases in between. The CDR3, as DNA: TGTGCCAGCAGTGACGTGCGTAGCCAGGGCCAGTACTTC. Residues: CASSDVRSQGQYF.

This clone was counted a single time. The chain uses TRBV28 and TRBJ1-4; D gene ambiguous. V lost 7 bases and J 4 bases, leaving 7 bases between the germline ends. CDR3 length equals 12 residues. Germline CDR1 reads MDHEN; CDR2 reads SYDVKM. CDR3 sequence reads: CASKEGNEKLFF. The CDR3 region has the DNA TGTGCCAGCAAGGAGGGTAATGAAAAACTGTTTTTT. Complete variable domain (other parts from reference TRBV28 and TRBJ1-4): DVKVTQSSRYLVKRTGEKVFLECVQDMDHENMFWYRQDPGLGLRLIYFSYDVKMKEKGDIPEGYSVSREKKERFSLILESASTNQTSMYLCASKEGNEKLFFGSGTQLSVL.

The J gene is TRBJ2-1, the V gene TRBV27, with 8 bases lining up with TRBD2. V trimming: 1 base; J trimming: 8 bases; junction bases outside the gene matches: 16. CDR1 and CDR2 from the germline V gene are MNHEY and SMNVEV (reference sequence). This CDR3 spans 18 amino acids. The CDR3 is CASSLYSPGTSIFDEQFF. CDR3 nucleotides: TGTGCCAGCAGTTTATACTCCCCCGGGACTAGTATTTTCGATGAGCAGTTCTTC.

The chain is built from TRBV28 and TRBJ2-7; possible D gene TRBD2, 6 bases. The CDR3 has 12 amino acids. Germline lookup yields CDR1 MDHEN and CDR2 SYDVKM. The CDR3 loop is CVLGGELYEQYF. CDR3 bases: TGTGTCCTCGGGGGAGAACTCTACGAGCAGTACTTC.

This clone is a singleton in its sample. V gene TRBV30 combines with J gene TRBJ2-3; D is possibly TRBD1 (7 bases). The germline V gene has CDR1 GTSNPN and CDR2 SVGIG (reference sequence). This CDR3 contains 11 residues. V gave up 5 bases and J gave up 14 bases, with 17 bases separating them. This chain's CDR3 is CAWEEGARMYF. CDR3 nucleotides: TGTGCCTGGGAGGAGGGGGCGAGAATGTATTTT.

The V gene is TRBV4-3, the J gene TRBJ2-4; D call uncertain. The CDR3 runs 14 residues. With 0 bases removed from V and 6 bases from J, the gap between germline ends came to 9 bases. CDR1 and CDR2 (germline): LGHNA, YSLEER. The CDR3 DNA sequence: TGCGCCAGCAGCCAAGAGCCATCCGGAAACATTCAGTACTTC. Protein product: CASSQEPSGNIQYF.

V gene TRBV6-5 combines with J gene TRBJ2-5; 11 bases are shared with TRBD2. Germline values: CDR1 MNHEY, CDR2 SVGAGI. The CDR3 contains 13 residues. The ends lost 7 bases at V and 5 bases at J; junction bases unmatched: 3. The CDR3 DNA reads as TGTGCCAGCACCCTAGCGGGAGGCGAGACCCAGTACTTC. Translated, it gives CASTLAGGETQYF.

The V gene is TRBV7-2, the J gene TRBJ2-7, with TRBD2 matching over 11 bases. Trimming removed 5 bases from V and 2 bases from J; junction bases left unmatched: 5. The CDR3 totals 15 residues. Germline V gives CDR1 SGHTA, CDR2 FQGNSA. CDR3 residues: CASSPGLAVTYEQYF. In DNA, the CDR3 is TGTGCCAGCAGCCCGGGACTAGCGGTGACCTACGAGCAGTACTTC.

The chain recombines TRBV2 with TRBJ1-6; 8 positions match TRBD1. Germline CDR1 and CDR2: SNHLY and FYNNEI. The CDR3 is 16 amino acids. Trimming at V came to 5 bases and at J to 7 bases, leaving 10 bases not matched to a gene. CDR3 amino acids: CASSINTGGGNSPLHF. The CDR3 nucleotides are TGTGCCAGCAGTATAAACACAGGGGGGGGGAATTCACCCCTCCACTTT.

The J gene is TRBJ2-7, the V gene TRBV7-8, with 8 bases lining up with TRBD2. The J segment lost 2 bases and the V segment lost 7 bases, leaving 10 bases of the junction unmatched. Germline-derived CDR1 and CDR2 are SGHVS and FQNEAQ. The CDR3 extends over 15 amino acids. DNA for the CDR3: TGTGCCAGCACGGATAAAACTAGCGGAACCTACGAGCAGTACTTC. It translates to CASTDKTSGTYEQYF.

The V call is TRBV15, the J call TRBJ2-3; TRBD2 might be the D (5 bases). V lost 7 bases to trimming and J lost 2 bases, with 19 bases between them. This CDR3 spans 16 amino acids. CDR1 is LNHNV and CDR2 is YYDKDF in the germline V gene (reference sequence). The CDR3, as DNA: TGTGCCACCACCCCAAGGCGTCAGCGGAACACAGATACGCAGTATTTT. Protein product: CATTPRRQRNTDTQYF.

This rearrangement joins TRBV2 to TRBJ2-4; 7 nucleotides align to TRBD2. The CDR3 is 16 residues long. Germline lookup yields CDR1 SNHLY and CDR2 FYNNEI. Trimming removed 4 bases from V and 4 bases from J; junction bases left unmatched: 10. Here the CDR3 reads CASSGQRGYGKNIQYF. The CDR3, as DNA: TGTGCCAGCAGTGGACAGCGGGGCTATGGGAAAAACATTCAGTACTTC.

The rearrangement joins TRBV5-4 to TRBJ2-7; D remains unclear. The CDR3 runs 17 residues. Germline V gene lookup returns CDR1 SGHNT and CDR2 YYREEE (reference sequence). V lost 4 bases, J lost 0 bases, and 20 bases lay in between. The CDR3 DNA reads as TGTGCCAGCAGCGCCGCCTCGGGTTTCCAGAGCTCCTACGAGCAGTACTTC. This translates into CASSAASGFQSSYEQYF.

This chain joins TRBV11-2 and TRBJ2-3, with D uncertain. This CDR3 comprises 14 residues. Trimming pared 1 base from V and 2 bases from J, leaving 7 bases between. Germline V gives CDR1 SGHAT, CDR2 FQNNGV. Here the CDR3 reads CASSLGAHTDTQYF. In DNA, the CDR3 is TGTGCCAGCAGCTTAGGGGCGCACACAGATACGCAGTATTTT.

The CDR3: CASSGNGRTTDTQYF. The CDR3 DNA reads as TGTGCCAGCAGTGGTAACGGGAGGACCACAGATACGCAGTATTTT. V is TRBV2 and J is TRBJ2-3; 7 bases are a match to TRBD2. The CDR3 extends over 15 amino acids. Germline trimming cut 4 bases from V and 2 bases from J; bases unmatched to any gene: 6. Looked up from germline, CDR1 is SNHLY and CDR2 is FYNNEI.

The chain recombines TRBV7-9 with TRBJ2-2; weak D call: TRBD1 (6 bases). The CDR3 is 16 residues long. Trimming stripped 5 bases from V and 0 bases from J, with 13 bases between. CDR1 is SEHNR and CDR2 is FQNEAQ in the germline V gene (reference sequence). The CDR3 here is CASSASRGANTGELFF. The CDR3 coding sequence is TGTGCCAGCAGCGCAAGCAGGGGCGCGAACACCGGGGAGCTGTTTTTT. The full variable domain, in which reference TRBV7-9 and TRBJ2-2 provide the parts outside the CDR3, is DTGVSQNPRHKITKRGQNVTFRCDPISEHNRLYWYRQTLGQGPEFLTYFQNEAQLEKSRLLSDRFSAERPKGSFSTLEIQRTEQGDSAMYLCASSASRGANTGELFFGEGSRLTVL.

The rearrangement uses TRBV2 and TRBJ2-1; 11 bases are shared with TRBD1. The CDR3 is made up of 15 amino acids. V lost 6 bases to trimming and J lost 3 bases; unmatched junction nucleotides: 4. Germline V gene data show CDR1 as SNHLY and CDR2 as FYNNEI. The CDR3 sequence is CASSWTGGNYNEQFF. The CDR3 region has the DNA TGTGCCAGCAGCTGGACAGGGGGCAACTACAATGAGCAGTTCTTC.

The chain uses TRBV2 and TRBJ1-4; TRBD1 matches 9 bases. The CDR3 sequence is 13 residues long. Per the germline V gene, CDR1 is SNHLY and CDR2 is FYNNEI. Trimming took 8 bases from V and 4 from J; bases not matched to a gene: 2. CDR3: CASGTGINEKLFF. CDR3 nucleotide sequence: TGTGCCAGCGGGACAGGGATTAATGAAAAACTGTTTTTT.

This chain links TRBV6-5 with TRBJ1-6; no clear D gene. Germline V gives CDR1 MNHEY, CDR2 SVGAGI. The CDR3 covers 14 residues. Trimming shortened V by 5 bases and J by 6 bases, and 11 bases separated the two germline ends. CDR3 protein: CASSDRSTNSPLHF. DNA for the CDR3: TGTGCCAGCAGTGATCGGAGTACTAATTCACCCCTCCACTTT.

This sequence joins TRBV7-6 and TRBJ2-1; 7 positions agree with TRBD2. The CDR3 is 13 amino acids. With V trimmed by 9 bases and J by 13 bases, 15 bases remained unmatched. Germline loops: CDR1 SGHVS, CDR2 FNYEAQ. The CDR3 nucleotides read TGTGCCAGTATTGATTCCGGGACTAAAGAACAGTTCTTC. Amino acid sequence: CASIDSGTKEQFF.

This clone was seen a single time. V is TRBV19 and J is TRBJ1-6; D unclear. This CDR3 is built from 11 residues. The germline V gene has CDR1 LNHDA and CDR2 SQIVND (reference sequence). Trimming took 6 bases from V and 6 from J, leaving 3 bases between them. The CDR3 loop reads CASSLNSPLHF. For the CDR3, the DNA is TGTGCCAGTAGCCTTAATTCACCCCTCCACTTT.

The CDR3: CASTTTPGSGNTIYF. The DNA of the CDR3 is TGTGCCAGTACCACTACGCCCGGGTCTGGAAACACCATATATTTT. The chain links TRBV19 to TRBJ1-3; no firm D call. CDR3 size: 15 residues. V gave up 7 bases and J gave up 1 base, with 14 bases separating them. The germline V gene has CDR1 LNHDA and CDR2 SQIVND (reference sequence).

The V call is TRBV9, the J call TRBJ2-1; 9 positions match TRBD2. Germline V gene lookup returns CDR1 SGDLS and CDR2 YYNGEE. This CDR3 has 16 amino acids. Trimming took 0 bases from V and 4 from J; bases not matched to a gene: 5. For the CDR3, the DNA is TGTGCCAGCAGCGTAGGAGGAGCGGGGGGTTACAATGAGCAGTTCTTC. Translated: CASSVGGAGGYNEQFF.

The chain is built from TRBV2 and TRBJ2-1; TRBD2 is a possible D gene (7 bases). There are 16 residues in the CDR3. Trimming stripped 6 bases from V and 1 base from J, with 16 bases between. Germline V gives CDR1 SNHLY, CDR2 FYNNEI. CDR3 coding DNA: TGTGCCAGCAGCCCCCGAGGGGGGGAGTCCTACAATGAGCAGTTCTTC. It specifies CASSPRGGESYNEQFF.